A selection of T cell receptor beta chains follows, all from one sample in a study of CD8 T cells in ankylosing spondylitis. MiXCR, applied by TCRdb to the 5' RACE reads, yields one record per CDR3 protein. There are under 950,000 distinct CDR3 sequences in the sample; 15% to 20% occur only once, and approximately 18% lies in the top ten. What was sequenced was blood, either unsorted or a sorted T cell fraction (not recorded which). These receptors were taken from a male donor with ankylosing spondylitis. CDR3s leave out the opening cysteine and the closing phenylalanine or tryptophan.

TRBV15	TRBJ1-4	ATSRPGTGGRTNEKLF
TRBV29-1	TRBJ2-7	SVVDRTDYEQY
TRBV5-1	TRBJ2-1	ASSGGTSGTNNEQF
TRBV4-2	TRBJ1-1	ASSQVAGDRENTEAF
TRBV19	TRBJ2-1	ASSTLAGTFNEQF
TRBV28	TRBJ2-5	ASSPPAGAGETQY
TRBV19	TRBJ2-7	ASSTRTGGGHEQY
TRBV9	TRBJ2-3	ASSPKTSGSLDTQY
TRBV2	TRBJ1-6	ASSLTGESLPSPLH
TRBV20-1	TRBJ2-1	SARDGRTSGGANFHEQF
TRBV28	TRBJ2-5	ASSLTGTGVETQY
TRBV29-1	TRBJ2-7	SVEYPDRETYEQY
TRBV20-1	TRBJ2-5	SALAGFQETQY
TRBV4-1	TRBJ2-7	ASSQENRITYEQY
TRBV20-1	TRBJ2-4	SATLLQGIVKNIQY
TRBV11-2	TRBJ2-1	ASSGGSYEQF
TRBV12-3/TRBV12-4	TRBJ1-2	ASSSRQGYGYGYT
TRBV12-3/TRBV12-4	TRBJ2-2	ASSLGTVTGELF
TRBV12-3/TRBV12-4	TRBJ2-7	ASSFRQTSSYEQY
TRBV12-3/TRBV12-4	TRBJ2-2	ASSLRLGGTGELF
TRBV2	TRBJ1-6	ASSEQVINSPLH
TRBV7-6	TRBJ2-1	ASSLNSGFYNEQF
TRBV9	TRBJ2-2	ASSRTGPLSTGELF
TRBV9	TRBJ1-1	ASSSQTANTEAF
TRBV12-3/TRBV12-4	TRBJ2-1	ASSEGTSQADEQF
TRBV9	TRBJ2-7	ASSSGPSSTYEQY
TRBV4-3	TRBJ1-1	ASSQDNWRGAF
TRBV29-1	TRBJ2-1	SGAGLAVYNEQF
TRBV5-1	TRBJ2-5	ASSSAGGRETQY
TRBV20-1	TRBJ2-5	SARGTGGETQY
TRBV5-1	TRBJ2-7	ASSLEFKSYEQY
TRBV29-1	TRBJ2-7	SVRQGGVREQY
TRBV3-1	TRBJ2-1	ATRPPTSGSLSREF
TRBV5-1	TRBJ2-7	ASGRDSGSGEQY
TRBV20-1	TRBJ2-7	SAYSPGASYEQY
TRBV12-3/TRBV12-4	TRBJ2-1	ASSPIAGGANEQF
TRBV2	TRBJ2-5	ASSRAGTGQETQY
TRBV10-3	TRBJ2-1	ATGTSGGAYNEQF
TRBV9	TRBJ2-1	ASSVLYGGGGDLV
TRBV10-3	TRBJ2-7	AISARGGQGYEQY
TRBV20-1	TRBJ2-4	SARDSSGTVAKNIQY
TRBV4-2	TRBJ2-5	ASSQPGWEETQY
TRBV20-1	TRBJ2-2	SARGLNTGELF